This T cell receptor (beta chain) was sequenced during a study of T cell responses to AZD1222 COVID-19 vaccine. General study findings and limits: Repertoires in all cases were sampled only once the peak T cell response had passed.

For this clone: Its matching antigen is unknown.

The CDR3 loop spans 15 amino acids. The germline V gene encodes CDR1 SEHNR and CDR2 FQNEAQ (reference sequence). Trimming stripped 3 bases from V and 5 bases from J, with 13 bases between. The repertoire was sequenced with immunoSEQ multiplex PCR; TCRdb's copy has only in-frame clones and lacks some. The sample shows more than 80,000 clones, 90% of them seen only once. The specimen comprised peripheral blood, sampled 28 days after the second AZD1222 dose. The rearrangement joins TRBV7-9 to TRBJ2-2, with a possible D match to TRBD2 (5 bases). The receptor was isolated from an adult who received the AZD1222 COVID-19 vaccine. The CDR3 region is CASSFSPPGTGELFF. The DNA for the CDR3 is TGTGCCAGCAGCTTCTCGCCGCCGGGGACCGGGGAGCTGTTTTTT.